The 21 T cell receptor beta chains below were found in one sample sequenced in a study of blood T cell repertoires in COVID-19. Profiled with immunoSEQ multiplex PCR; TCRdb holds only in-frame clones, not every one. There are approximately 280,000 clones in the sample; about 89% occur only once, and approximately 2.6% lies in the top ten. The material sequenced was PBMCs or T cells enriched from blood (not recorded which). These receptors were taken from a woman aged 18-30 years who had recovered from COVID-19.

V and J are TRBV9 and TRBJ2-4; 7 bases line up with TRBD1. This CDR3 spans 13 amino acids. V was clipped by 4 bases and J by 7 bases; unmatched bases: 5. The germline CDR1 and CDR2 sequences are SGDLS and YYNGEE. CDR3 in DNA: TGTGCCAGCAGCCCTGGACAGGCGAACATTCAGTACTTC. Protein sequence: CASSPGQANIQYF.

The V and J genes are TRBV11-2 and TRBJ2-7; no definite D call. The V and J ends lost 2 bases and 0 bases respectively, with 11 bases between them. In germline, CDR1 is SGHAT, CDR2 FQNNGV. CDR3 length: 15 amino acids. CDR3 region: CASSLIPGSSYEQYF. The CDR3 nucleotides read TGTGCCAGCAGCTTAATCCCGGGTAGCTCCTACGAGCAGTACTTC.

Only a few counts were recorded for this clone. J is TRBJ1-4 and V is TRBV4-1; 8 nucleotides line up with TRBD1. This CDR3 contains 15 residues. CDR1 and CDR2 (germline): MGHRA, YSYEKL. J lost 5 bases, V lost 3 bases, and 5 bases had no gene match. Written as DNA, the CDR3 is TGCGCCAGCAGCCAGACGGGACAGGCAAATGAAAAACTGTTTTTT. Amino acid sequence: CASSQTGQANEKLFF.

CDR3 residues: CASRGLGLPNTEAFF. CDR3 bases: TGTGCCAGCCGGGGACTGGGACTGCCCAACACTGAAGCTTTCTTT. This chain connects TRBV2 to TRBJ1-1; D may be TRBD1 (5 bases). Trimming removed 8 bases from V and 2 bases from J, with 18 bases in between. The CDR3 is 15 residues long. Germline V gives CDR1 SNHLY, CDR2 FYNNEI.

This clone was seen a single time. The chain links TRBV5-8 to TRBJ1-5, with 7 bases that match TRBD1. The V and J ends lost 4 bases and 7 bases, in that order; junction bases with no gene match: 5. The CDR3 sequence is 13 residues long. Germline V gene data show CDR1 as SGHTS and CDR2 as YDEGEE. CDR3 in amino acids: CASSNRQGQPQHF. The CDR3 DNA reads as TGTGCCAGCAGCAACCGACAGGGCCAGCCCCAGCATTTT.

This chain connects TRBV18 to TRBJ1-6; unclear D gene. V was trimmed by 1 base and J by 4 bases, leaving 11 bases between them. There are 16 residues in the CDR3. Per germline, CDR1 KGHSH and CDR2 LQKENI. The CDR3 reads CASSPLPGGYNSPLHF. CDR3 nucleotide sequence: TGTGCCAGCTCACCACTCCCCGGAGGGTATAATTCACCCCTCCACTTT.

The V call is TRBV9, the J call TRBJ1-2; D gene uncertain. CDR1 and CDR2 (germline): SGDLS, YYNGEE. There are 14 residues in the CDR3. The V and J ends lost 1 base and 4 bases respectively, with 11 bases between them. The CDR3 loop reads CASSVSTETYGYTF. CDR3 DNA sequence: TGTGCCAGCAGCGTATCGACGGAGACCTATGGCTACACCTTC.

The V call is TRBV28, the J call TRBJ2-5; TRBD2 agrees at 11 bases. CDR3 length: 16 residues. Germline V gene sequence: CDR1 MDHEN, CDR2 SYDVKM. The V gene end was trimmed by 4 bases and the J gene end by 4 bases; junction bases not matched to a gene: 8. The CDR3 DNA follows: TGTGCCAGCAGTTATCGACTAGCGGGATTGGGAGAGACCCAGTACTTC. This sequence encodes CASSYRLAGLGETQYF.

V and J are TRBV25-1 and TRBJ1-1; maybe TRBD1 (5 bases). V shed 3 bases and J shed 5 bases, with 16 bases lying between them. The CDR3 length is 15 residues. The germline gives CDR1 MGHDK, CDR2 SYGVNS. CDR3 bases: TGTGCCAGCAGTGAGTTAACCAGGGCAAGAACTGAAGCTTTCTTT. Encoded protein: CASSELTRARTEAFF.

The chain combines TRBV18 with TRBJ2-3, with TRBD2 identical over 13 bases. Germline V gene sequence: CDR1 KGHSH, CDR2 LQKENI. This CDR3 comprises 18 residues. After removal of 6 bases from V and 1 base from J, the junction contained 10 bases not matched to a gene. As DNA, the CDR3 is TGTGCCAGCTCTCGAGGACTAGCGGGAGAATTTGGCACAGATACGCAGTATTTT. It specifies CASSRGLAGEFGTDTQYF.

The chain uses TRBV29-1 and TRBJ1-5; D is perhaps TRBD1 (5 bases). Germline loops: CDR1 SQVTM, CDR2 ANQGSEA. Trimming took 6 bases from V and 0 from J, leaving 12 bases between them. This CDR3 is 14 amino acids long. The CDR3 sequence: CSVSGGYSNQPQHF. DNA of the CDR3: TGCAGCGTCTCGGGGGGTTATAGCAATCAGCCCCAGCATTTT.

The rearrangement links TRBV25-1 to TRBJ1-4, with 9 positions matching TRBD1. V shed 3 bases and J 4 bases; nucleotides not matched to a gene: 9. This CDR3 comprises 17 residues. CDR1 is MGHDK and CDR2 is SYGVNS in the germline V gene. CDR3 bases: TGTGCCAGCAGTGACCCGGGACAGGGAGTGGGTAATGAAAAACTGTTTTTT. Translating it yields CASSDPGQGVGNEKLFF.

The rearrangement links TRBV28 to TRBJ2-1; 10 positions match TRBD1. V trimming: 6 bases; J trimming: 7 bases; junction bases outside the gene matches: 9. This CDR3 region has 15 residues. In germline, CDR1 is MDHEN, CDR2 SYDVKM. The CDR3 loop is CASRSWDRGMNEQFF. The CDR3 DNA sequence: TGTGCCAGCAGATCCTGGGACAGGGGAATGAATGAGCAGTTCTTC.

V gene TRBV11-3 combines with J gene TRBJ2-7; D possibly corresponds to TRBD2 (6 bases). CDR1 is SGHNT, CDR2 YENEEA, per germline. The CDR3 extends over 15 amino acids. V lost 5 bases to trimming and J lost 2 bases, with 16 bases between them. CDR3 in DNA: TGTGCCAGCAGCCGATCACCGGGACTCACCTACGAGCAGTACTTC. Its protein product is CASSRSPGLTYEQYF.

This chain links TRBV7-2 with TRBJ1-1; D remains ambiguous. Trimming cost V 1 base and J 4 bases, with 13 bases left between them. The V gene's germline CDR1 is SGHTA and CDR2 FQGNSA. The CDR3 runs 15 residues. CDR3 region: CASSLGHLRSTEAFF. The CDR3 region has the DNA TGTGCCAGCAGCTTAGGTCACTTGAGGAGCACTGAAGCTTTCTTT.

The V gene is TRBV30, the J gene TRBJ2-7, with a possible D match to TRBD1 (5 bases). Trimming left V 4 bases short and J 6 bases short, with 19 bases between. From germline, CDR1 is GTSNPN and CDR2 SVGIG (reference sequence). There are 14 residues in the CDR3. CDR3 coding DNA: TGTGCCTGGACGACCCACCAGGGTTTGGGCGAGCAGTACTTC. Encoded protein: CAWTTHQGLGEQYF.

This chain uses TRBV18 with TRBJ2-1; 9 bases match TRBD2. The CDR3 loop spans 17 amino acids. V trimming: 2 bases; J trimming: 4 bases; junction bases outside the gene matches: 9. Germline V gene data show CDR1 as KGHSH and CDR2 as LQKENI. The DNA of the CDR3 is TGTGCCAGCTCACCATTCCCGCGGGAGGGCCGGTACAATGAGCAGTTCTTC. Translating gives CASSPFPREGRYNEQFF.

This clone occurred once. The rearrangement uses TRBV18 and TRBJ1-2; D is perhaps TRBD1 (5 bases). Germline CDR1 and CDR2: KGHSH and LQKENI. This CDR3 spans 16 amino acids. V lost 3 bases, J lost 4 bases, and 18 bases lay in between. The CDR3 loop reads CASSPTAHPGGYGYTF. CDR3 in DNA: TGTGCCAGCTCACCCACGGCCCATCCGGGGGGCTATGGCTACACCTTC. The full variable domain, rest sourced from reference TRBV18 and TRBJ1-2, is NAGVMQNPRHLVRRRGQEARLRCSPMKGHSHVYWYRQLPEEGLKFMVYLQKENIIDESGMPKERFSAEFPKEGPSILRIQQVVRGDSAAYFCASSPTAHPGGYGYTFGSGTRLTVV.

This chain connects TRBV5-6 to TRBJ1-2, with D possibly matching TRBD1 (6 bases). V was shortened by 0 bases and J by 9 bases, with 12 bases between the two germline ends. Germline CDR1 SGHDT, CDR2 YYEEEE. CDR3 length equals 13 residues. CDR3 bases: TGTGCCAGCAGCTTGGCCTGGCAGGGGAGCTACACCTTC. Amino acid sequence: CASSLAWQGSYTF.

The rearrangement joins TRBV5-1 to TRBJ1-1, with 7 bases aligning to TRBD1. This CDR3 region has 15 residues. V shed 4 bases, J shed 5 bases, and the junction held 11 bases outside the gene matches. Germline CDR1 SGHRS, CDR2 YFSETQ. In DNA form, the CDR3 reads TGCGCCAGCAGCGTCGTTTTCGGGGGACAGACTGAAGCTTTCTTT. Its translation is CASSVVFGGQTEAFF.

The chain links TRBV19 to TRBJ1-5; 9 nucleotides match TRBD1. The junction had 4 bases not matched to a gene; V was cut back by 10 bases and J by 9 bases. CDR1 is LNHDA, CDR2 SQIVND, per germline (reference sequence). The CDR3 runs to 11 residues. For the CDR3, the DNA is TGTGCCACAGGGACAGGGAGGCCCCAGCATTTT. This translates into CATGTGRPQHF.